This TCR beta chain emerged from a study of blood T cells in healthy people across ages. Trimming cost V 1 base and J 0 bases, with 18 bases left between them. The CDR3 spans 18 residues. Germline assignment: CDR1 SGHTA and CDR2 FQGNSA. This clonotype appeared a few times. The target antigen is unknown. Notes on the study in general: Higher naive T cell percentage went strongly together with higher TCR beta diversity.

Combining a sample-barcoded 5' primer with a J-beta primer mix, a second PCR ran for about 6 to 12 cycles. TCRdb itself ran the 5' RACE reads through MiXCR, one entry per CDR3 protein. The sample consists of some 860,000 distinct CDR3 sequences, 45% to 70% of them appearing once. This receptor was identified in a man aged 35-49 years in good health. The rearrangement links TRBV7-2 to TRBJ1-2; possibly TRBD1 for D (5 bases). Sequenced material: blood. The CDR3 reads CASSLGWPQTVTNYGYTF. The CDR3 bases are TGTGCCAGCAGCTTAGGGTGGCCCCAGACAGTAACTAACTATGGCTACACCTTC.